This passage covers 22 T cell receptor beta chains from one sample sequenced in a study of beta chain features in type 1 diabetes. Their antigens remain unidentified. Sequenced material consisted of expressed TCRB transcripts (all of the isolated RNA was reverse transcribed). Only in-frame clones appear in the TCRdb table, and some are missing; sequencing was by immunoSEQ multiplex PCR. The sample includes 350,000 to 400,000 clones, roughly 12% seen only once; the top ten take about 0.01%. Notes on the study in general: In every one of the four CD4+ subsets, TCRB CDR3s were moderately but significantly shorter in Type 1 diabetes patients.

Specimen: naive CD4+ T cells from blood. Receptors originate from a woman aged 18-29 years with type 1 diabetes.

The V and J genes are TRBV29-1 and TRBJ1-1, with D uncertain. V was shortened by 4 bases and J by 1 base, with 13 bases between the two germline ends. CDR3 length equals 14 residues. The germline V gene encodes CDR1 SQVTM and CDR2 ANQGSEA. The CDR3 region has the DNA TGCAGCGTTGCGGCAAGACTTCAGAACACTGAAGCTTTCTTT. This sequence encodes CSVAARLQNTEAFF.

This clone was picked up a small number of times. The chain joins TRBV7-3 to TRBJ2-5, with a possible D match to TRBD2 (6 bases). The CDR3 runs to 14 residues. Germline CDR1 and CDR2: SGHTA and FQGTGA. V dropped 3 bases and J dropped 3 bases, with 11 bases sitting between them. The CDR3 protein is CASSLSVAEETQYF. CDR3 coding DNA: TGTGCCAGCAGCTTGTCGGTAGCGGAAGAGACCCAGTACTTC.

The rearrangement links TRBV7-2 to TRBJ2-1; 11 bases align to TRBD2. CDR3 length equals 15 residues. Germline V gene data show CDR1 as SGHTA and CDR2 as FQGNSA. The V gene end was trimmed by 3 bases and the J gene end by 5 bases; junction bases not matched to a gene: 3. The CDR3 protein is CASSFPSGGNNEQFF. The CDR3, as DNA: TGTGCCAGCAGCTTTCCTAGCGGGGGGAACAATGAGCAGTTCTTC. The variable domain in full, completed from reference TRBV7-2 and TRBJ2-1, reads GAGVSQSPSNKVTEKGKDVELRCDPISGHTALYWYRQSLGQGLEFLIYFQGNSAPDKSGLPSDRFSAERTGGSVSTLTIQRTQQEDSAVYLCASSFPSGGNNEQFFGPGTRLTVL.

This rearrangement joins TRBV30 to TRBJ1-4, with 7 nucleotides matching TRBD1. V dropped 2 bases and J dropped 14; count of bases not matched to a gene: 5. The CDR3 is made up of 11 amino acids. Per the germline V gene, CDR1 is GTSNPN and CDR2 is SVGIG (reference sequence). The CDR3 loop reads CAWSPDRALFF. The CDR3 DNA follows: TGTGCCTGGAGTCCCGACAGGGCTCTGTTTTTT.

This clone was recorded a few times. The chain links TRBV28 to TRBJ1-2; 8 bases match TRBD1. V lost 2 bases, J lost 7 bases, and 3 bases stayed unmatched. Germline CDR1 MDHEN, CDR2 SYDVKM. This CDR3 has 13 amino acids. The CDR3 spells CASSLGTGRGYTF. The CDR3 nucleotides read TGTGCCAGCAGTTTAGGGACAGGCCGTGGCTACACCTTC.

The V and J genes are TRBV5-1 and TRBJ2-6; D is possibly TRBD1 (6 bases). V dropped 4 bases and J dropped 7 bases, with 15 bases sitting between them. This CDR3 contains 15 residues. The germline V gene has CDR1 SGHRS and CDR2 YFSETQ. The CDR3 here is CASSDSVGAANVLTF. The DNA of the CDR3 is TGCGCCAGCAGCGACAGCGTGGGGGCTGCCAACGTCCTGACTTTC.

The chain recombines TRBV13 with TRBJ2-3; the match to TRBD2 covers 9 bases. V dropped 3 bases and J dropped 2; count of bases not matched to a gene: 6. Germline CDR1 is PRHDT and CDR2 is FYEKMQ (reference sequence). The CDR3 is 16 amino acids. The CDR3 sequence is CASSFKRGALTDTQYF. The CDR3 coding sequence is TGTGCCAGCAGCTTCAAGCGGGGGGCCCTCACAGATACGCAGTATTTT.

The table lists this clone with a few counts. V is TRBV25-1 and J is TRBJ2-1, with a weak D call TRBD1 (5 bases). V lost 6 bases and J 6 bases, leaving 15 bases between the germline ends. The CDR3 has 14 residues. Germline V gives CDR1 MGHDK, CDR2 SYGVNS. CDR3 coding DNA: TGTGCCAGCAGCCTACAGGAGTGGGCCAATGAGCAGTTCTTC. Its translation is CASSLQEWANEQFF.

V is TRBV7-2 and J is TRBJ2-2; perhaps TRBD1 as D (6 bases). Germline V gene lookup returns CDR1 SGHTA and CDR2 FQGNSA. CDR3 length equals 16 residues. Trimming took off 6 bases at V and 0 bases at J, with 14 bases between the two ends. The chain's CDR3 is CASRGARGTNTGELFF. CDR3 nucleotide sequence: TGTGCCAGCAGGGGGGCAAGGGGGACGAACACCGGGGAGCTGTTTTTT. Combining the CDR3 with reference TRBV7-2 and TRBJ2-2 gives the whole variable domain GAGVSQSPSNKVTEKGKDVELRCDPISGHTALYWYRQSLGQGLEFLIYFQGNSAPDKSGLPSDRFSAERTGGSVSTLTIQRTQQEDSAVYLCASRGARGTNTGELFFGEGSRLTVL.

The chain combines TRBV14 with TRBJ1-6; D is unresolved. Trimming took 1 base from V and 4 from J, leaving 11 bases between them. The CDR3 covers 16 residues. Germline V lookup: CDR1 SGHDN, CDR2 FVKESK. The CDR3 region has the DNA TGTGCCAGCAGCCAAGTGGGAGGGAAATATAATTCACCCCTCCACTTT. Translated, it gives CASSQVGGKYNSPLHF. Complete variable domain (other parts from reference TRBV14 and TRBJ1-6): EAGVTQFPSHSVIEKGQTVTLRCDPISGHDNLYWYRRVMGKEIKFLLHFVKESKQDESGMPNNRFLAERTGGTYSTLKVQPAELEDSGVYFCASSQVGGKYNSPLHFGNGTRLTVT.

The CDR3 loop is CASSHDRAVEQFF. CDR3 sequence (DNA): TGTGCCAGCAGCCACGACAGGGCGGTTGAGCAGTTCTTC. This chain links TRBV4-2 with TRBJ2-1; 7 bases agree with TRBD1. The CDR3 spans 13 residues. V lost 3 bases, J lost 9 bases, and 5 bases stayed unmatched. Germline V gene lookup returns CDR1 LGHNA and CDR2 YNFKEQ.

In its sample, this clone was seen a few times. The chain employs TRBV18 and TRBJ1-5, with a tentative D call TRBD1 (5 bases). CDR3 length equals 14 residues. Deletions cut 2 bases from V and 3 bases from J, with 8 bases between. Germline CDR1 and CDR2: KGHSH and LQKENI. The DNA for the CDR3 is TGTGCCAGCTCACCAGACAGAATCAATCAGCCCCAGCATTTT. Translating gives CASSPDRINQPQHF. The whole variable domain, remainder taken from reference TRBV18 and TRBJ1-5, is NAGVMQNPRHLVRRRGQEARLRCSPMKGHSHVYWYRQLPEEGLKFMVYLQKENIIDESGMPKERFSAEFPKEGPSILRIQQVVRGDSAAYFCASSPDRINQPQHFGDGTRLSIL.

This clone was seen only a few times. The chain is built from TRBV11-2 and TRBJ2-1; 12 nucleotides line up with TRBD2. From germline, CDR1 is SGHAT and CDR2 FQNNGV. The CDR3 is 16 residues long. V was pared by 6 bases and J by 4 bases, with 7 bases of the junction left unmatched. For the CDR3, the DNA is TGTGCCAGCAGAATCCTCGGGACTAGCGGGTACAATGAGCAGTTCTTC. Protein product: CASRILGTSGYNEQFF.

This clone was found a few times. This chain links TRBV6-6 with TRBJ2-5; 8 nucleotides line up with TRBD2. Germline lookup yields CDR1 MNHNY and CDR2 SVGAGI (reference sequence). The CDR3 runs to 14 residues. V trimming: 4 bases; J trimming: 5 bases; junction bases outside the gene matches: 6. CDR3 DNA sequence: TGTGCCAGCAGTTCCGGGGGGGCCGGGGAGACCCAGTACTTC. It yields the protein CASSSGGAGETQYF.

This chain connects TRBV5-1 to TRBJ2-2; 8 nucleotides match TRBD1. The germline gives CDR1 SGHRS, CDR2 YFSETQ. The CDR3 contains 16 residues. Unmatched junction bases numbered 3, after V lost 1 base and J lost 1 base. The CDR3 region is CASSLRDRRNTGELFF. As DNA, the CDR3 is TGCGCCAGCAGCTTGAGGGACAGGAGGAACACCGGGGAGCTGTTTTTT. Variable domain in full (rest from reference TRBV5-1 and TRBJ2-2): KAGVTQTPRYLIKTRGQQVTLSCSPISGHRSVSWYQQTPGQGLQFLFEYFSETQRNKGNFPGRFSGRQFSNSRSEMNVSTLELGDSALYLCASSLRDRRNTGELFFGEGSRLTVL.

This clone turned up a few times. CDR3 sequence (DNA): TGCGCCAGCAGCTTGGCCGACGGTCGCGGCACTGAAGCTTTCTTT. Translation: CASSLADGRGTEAFF. The chain joins TRBV5-1 to TRBJ1-1, with D uncertain. Trimming left V 0 bases short and J 4 bases short, with 13 bases between. The CDR3 consists of 15 residues. CDR1 SGHRS and CDR2 YFSETQ come from the germline V gene. Combining the CDR3 with reference TRBV5-1 and TRBJ1-1 gives the whole variable domain KAGVTQTPRYLIKTRGQQVTLSCSPISGHRSVSWYQQTPGQGLQFLFEYFSETQRNKGNFPGRFSGRQFSNSRSEMNVSTLELGDSALYLCASSLADGRGTEAFFGQGTRLTVV.

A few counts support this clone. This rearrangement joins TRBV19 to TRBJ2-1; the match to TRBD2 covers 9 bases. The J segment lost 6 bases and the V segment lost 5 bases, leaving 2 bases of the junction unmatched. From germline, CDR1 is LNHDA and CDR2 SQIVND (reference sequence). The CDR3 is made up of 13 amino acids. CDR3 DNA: TGTGCCAGTAGTCGGACTAGCGCCAATGAGCAGTTCTTC. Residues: CASSRTSANEQFF.

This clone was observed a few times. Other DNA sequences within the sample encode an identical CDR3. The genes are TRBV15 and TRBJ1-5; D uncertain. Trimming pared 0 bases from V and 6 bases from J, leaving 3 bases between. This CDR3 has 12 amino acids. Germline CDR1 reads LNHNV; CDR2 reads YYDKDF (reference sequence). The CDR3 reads CATSRDRQPQHF. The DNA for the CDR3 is TGTGCCACCAGCAGAGATCGTCAGCCCCAGCATTTT.

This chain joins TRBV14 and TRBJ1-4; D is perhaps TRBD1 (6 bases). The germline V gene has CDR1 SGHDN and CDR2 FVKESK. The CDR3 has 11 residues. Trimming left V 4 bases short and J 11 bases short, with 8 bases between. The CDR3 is CASSLQGKLFF. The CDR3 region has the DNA TGTGCCAGCAGCCTCCAGGGGAAACTGTTTTTT.

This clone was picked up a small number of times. CDR3 sequence (DNA): TGTGCCAGCAGCGGACAGAGCTATGGCTACACCTTC. This encodes CASSGQSYGYTF. The chain couples TRBV6-6 to TRBJ1-2, with a tentative D call TRBD1 (6 bases). Germline loops: CDR1 MNHNY, CDR2 SVGAGI (reference sequence). V lost 6 bases and J lost 4, with 9 bases in between. The CDR3 spans 12 residues.

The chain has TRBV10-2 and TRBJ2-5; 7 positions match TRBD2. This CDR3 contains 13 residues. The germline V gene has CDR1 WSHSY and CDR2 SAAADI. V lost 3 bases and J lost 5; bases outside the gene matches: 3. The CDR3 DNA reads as TGCGCCAGCAGTGACCTCGGGGGGGAGACCCAGTACTTC. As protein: CASSDLGGETQYF.

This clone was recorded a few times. The CDR3 region is CASSLGDRPNYGYTF. CDR3 DNA: TGTGCCAGCAGTTTGGGCGACAGACCAAACTATGGCTACACCTTC. The chain employs TRBV28 and TRBJ1-2, with D possibly being TRBD1 (5 bases). This CDR3 is built from 15 residues. The V gene lost 3 bases and the J gene lost 2 bases, with 13 bases spanning the gap. The germline gives CDR1 MDHEN, CDR2 SYDVKM.